This T cell receptor (beta chain) derives from a study of cytomegalovirus exposure and HLA in healthy donors. Across the whole study: The 110 or so validation repertoires used the same platform as the 500 to 700 first-cohort repertoires, a later analysis reported. Study results and limitations: Within the approximately 130 validation repertoires, first-cohort TCR clusters tended to co-occur, according to a later analysis.

The method was immunoSEQ multiplex PCR; TCRdb's version includes in-frame clones alone and lacks a portion of them. Seen here are 150,000 to 200,000 clones, about nine tenths observed once, and the top ten hold 4% to 4.5%. Germline loops: CDR1 SGDLS, CDR2 YYNGEE. Deletions cut 2 bases from V and 0 bases from J, with 9 bases between. The CDR3 runs to 15 residues. With regard to this clone: Its specificity is not known.

The gene calls are TRBV9 and TRBJ1-3, with D perhaps matching TRBD1 (5 bases). The source material was PBMCs. The receptor comes from a man younger than 30 in good health and CMV-seropositive. The CDR3 loop is CASSVQGSSGNTIYF. CDR3 bases: TGTGCCAGCAGCGTTCAGGGATCCTCTGGAAACACCATATATTTT.